The TCR beta chain described here comes from a study of T cells expressing NK-cell markers. General study findings and limits: Leadership of the CD3+CD56-NKG2C+ fraction also belonged to these clonotypes in a few donors. The dominant NKG2C+ clonotypes represented about 1.0-7.5% of CD8+ T cells in over 5 donors.

Using the 5' RACE reads, TCRdb records one entry per CDR3 protein without DNA. Across around 260,000 distinct CDR3 sequences, the top ten clones capture 4.2% of the sample. CDR3 size: 12 residues. The germline CDR1 and CDR2 sequences are ENHRY and SYGVKD. Concerning this clonotype: Its antigen remains unidentified.

Input material: blood T cells: a sorted CD56 or NKG2C T cell subset, CD4+ or CD8+ T cells, or bulk PBMC T cells (not recorded which). The V and J genes are TRBV10-3 and TRBJ2-3. This sequence originates from a woman between 18 and 75 years old in good health. CDR3: CAISDFSDTQYF.